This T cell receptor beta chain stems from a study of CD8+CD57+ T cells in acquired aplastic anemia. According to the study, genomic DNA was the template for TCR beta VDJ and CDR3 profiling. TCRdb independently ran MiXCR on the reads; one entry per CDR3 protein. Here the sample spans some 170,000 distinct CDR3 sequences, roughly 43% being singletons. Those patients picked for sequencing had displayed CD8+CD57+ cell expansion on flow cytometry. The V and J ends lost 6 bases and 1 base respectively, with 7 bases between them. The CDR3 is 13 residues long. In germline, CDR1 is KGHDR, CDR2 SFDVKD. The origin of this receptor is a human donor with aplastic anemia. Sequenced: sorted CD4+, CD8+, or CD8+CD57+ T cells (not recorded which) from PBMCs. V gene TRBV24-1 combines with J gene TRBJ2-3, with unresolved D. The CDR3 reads CATSSAGTDTQYF. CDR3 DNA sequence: TGTGCCACCAGTAGTGCGGGCACAGATACGCAGTATTTT.